This TCR beta chain stems from a study of OX40 agonist ivuxolimab in advanced cancers. Study conclusions and caveats: CD4+ and CD8+ T cells in blood underwent clonal expansion by week 6 at 0.1 to 3.0 mg/kg.

Method: immunoSEQ multiplex PCR; TCRdb's copy keeps in-frame clones and lacks some. The table includes about 50,000 clones, 60% to 80% detected once. As concerns this clone: The antigen is unknown.

The TCR originated in an adult with an advanced solid tumor such as melanoma, head and neck, liver or kidney cancer. The sequenced sample was CD4+ or CD8+ T cells sorted from blood, obtained in a trial of the OX40 agonist ivuxolimab.

As DNA, the CDR3 is TGTGCCAGTAGACTGAGAGATACGCAGTATTTT. Its protein is CASRLRDTQYF. The chain carries TRBV19 and TRBJ2-3; no definite D call. Germline-derived CDR1 and CDR2 are LNHDA and SQIVND (reference sequence). The CDR3 loop spans 11 amino acids. Trimming took 6 bases from V and 5 from J, leaving 6 bases between them. Filled out from reference TRBV19 and TRBJ2-3, the complete variable domain reads DGGITQSPKYLFRKEGQNVTLSCEQNLNHDAMYWYRQDPGQGLRLIYYSQIVNDFQKGDIAEGYSVSREKKESFPLTVTSAQKNPTAFYLCASRLRDTQYFGPGTRLTVL.